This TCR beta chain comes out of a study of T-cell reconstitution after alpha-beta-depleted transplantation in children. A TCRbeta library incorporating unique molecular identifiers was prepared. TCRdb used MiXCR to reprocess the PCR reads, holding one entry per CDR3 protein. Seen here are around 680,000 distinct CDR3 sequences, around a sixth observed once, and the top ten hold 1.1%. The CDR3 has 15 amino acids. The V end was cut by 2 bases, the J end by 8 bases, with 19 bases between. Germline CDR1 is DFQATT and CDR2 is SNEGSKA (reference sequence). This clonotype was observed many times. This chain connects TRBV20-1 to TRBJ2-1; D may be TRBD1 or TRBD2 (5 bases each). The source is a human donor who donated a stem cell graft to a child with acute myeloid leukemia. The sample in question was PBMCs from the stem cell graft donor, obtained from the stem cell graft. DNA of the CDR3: TGCAGTGCTAGAAAGGGACCAGCTACTATTCATGAGCAGTTCTTC. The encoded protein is CSARKGPATIHEQFF.